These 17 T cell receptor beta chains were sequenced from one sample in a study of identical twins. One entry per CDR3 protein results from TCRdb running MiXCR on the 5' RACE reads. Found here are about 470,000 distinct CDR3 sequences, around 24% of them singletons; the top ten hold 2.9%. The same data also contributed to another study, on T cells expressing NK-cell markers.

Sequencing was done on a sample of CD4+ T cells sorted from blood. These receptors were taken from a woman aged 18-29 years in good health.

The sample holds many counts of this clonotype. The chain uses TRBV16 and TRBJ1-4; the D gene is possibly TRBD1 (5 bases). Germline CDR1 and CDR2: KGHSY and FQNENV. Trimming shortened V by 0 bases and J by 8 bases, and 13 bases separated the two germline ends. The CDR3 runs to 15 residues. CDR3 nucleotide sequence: TGTGCCAGCAGCCAATCTCGTGGGGCGAGGGAAAAACTGTTTTTT. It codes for CASSQSRGAREKLFF.

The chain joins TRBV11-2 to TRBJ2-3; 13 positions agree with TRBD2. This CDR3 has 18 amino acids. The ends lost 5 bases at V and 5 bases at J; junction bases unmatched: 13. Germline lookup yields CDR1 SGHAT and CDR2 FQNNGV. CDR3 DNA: TGTGCCAGCAGCCTCCGGACTAGCGGGAGAATCTTTCAAGATACGCAGTATTTT. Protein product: CASSLRTSGRIFQDTQYF.

The CDR3: CASSRGAVYNEQFF. The CDR3 nucleotides are TGCGCCAGCAGCAGGGGCGCGGTCTACAATGAGCAGTTCTTC. The chain combines TRBV5-1 with TRBJ2-1; D is possibly TRBD1 (5 bases). V lost 4 bases to trimming and J lost 3 bases, with 11 bases between them. Germline V gene data show CDR1 as SGHRS and CDR2 as YFSETQ. The CDR3 has 14 residues.

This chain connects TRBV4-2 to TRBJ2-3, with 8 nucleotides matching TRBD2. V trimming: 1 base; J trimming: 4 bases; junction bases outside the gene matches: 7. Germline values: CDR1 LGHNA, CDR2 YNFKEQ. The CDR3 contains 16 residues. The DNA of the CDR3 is TGTGCCAGCAGCCAAGGAGGGACTAGGCAAGCAGATACGCAGTATTTT. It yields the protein CASSQGGTRQADTQYF.

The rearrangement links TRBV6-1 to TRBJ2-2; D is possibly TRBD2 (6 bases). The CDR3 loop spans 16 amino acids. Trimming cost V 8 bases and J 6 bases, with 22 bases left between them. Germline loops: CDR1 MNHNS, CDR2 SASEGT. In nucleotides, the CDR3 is TGTGCCAGCCCCCGGGAGAGAACGACTTCACCCGGGGAGCTGTTTTTT. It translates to CASPRERTTSPGELFF.

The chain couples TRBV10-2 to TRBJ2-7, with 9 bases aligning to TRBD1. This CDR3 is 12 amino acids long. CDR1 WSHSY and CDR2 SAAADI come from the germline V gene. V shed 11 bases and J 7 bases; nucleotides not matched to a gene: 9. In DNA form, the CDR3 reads TGCGCCGGAGGACAGGGGACGGGTGAGCAGTACTTC. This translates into CAGGQGTGEQYF.

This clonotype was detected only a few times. The CDR3 is CASRIGGGLATANEQFF. Here the CDR3 DNA reads TGTGCCAGCAGAATAGGGGGCGGACTAGCGACCGCCAATGAGCAGTTCTTC. The chain recombines TRBV6-1 with TRBJ2-1; 9 bases map to TRBD2. There are 17 residues in the CDR3. J was trimmed by 6 bases and V by 6 bases; bases with no gene match: 15. Germline V gene lookup returns CDR1 MNHNS and CDR2 SASEGT.

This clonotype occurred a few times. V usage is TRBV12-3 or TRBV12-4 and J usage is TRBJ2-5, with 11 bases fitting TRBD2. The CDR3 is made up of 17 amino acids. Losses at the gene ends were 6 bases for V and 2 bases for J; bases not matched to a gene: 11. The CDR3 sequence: CASSSPLRTSGQETQYF. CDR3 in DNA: TGTGCCAGCAGCTCCCCTCTCCGGACTAGCGGGCAAGAGACCCAGTACTTC.

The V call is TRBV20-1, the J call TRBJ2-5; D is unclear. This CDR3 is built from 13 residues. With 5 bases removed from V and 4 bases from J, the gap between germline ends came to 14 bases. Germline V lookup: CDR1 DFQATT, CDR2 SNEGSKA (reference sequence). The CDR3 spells CSARDWLRETQYF. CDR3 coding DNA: TGCAGTGCTCGCGACTGGCTGAGAGAGACCCAGTACTTC.

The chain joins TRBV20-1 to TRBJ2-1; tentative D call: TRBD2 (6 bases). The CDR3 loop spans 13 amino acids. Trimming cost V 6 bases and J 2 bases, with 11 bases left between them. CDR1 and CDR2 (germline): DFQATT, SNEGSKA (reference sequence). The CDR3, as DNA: TGCAGTGCCCTGGGGGGAGCCTACAATGAGCAGTTCTTC. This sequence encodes CSALGGAYNEQFF.

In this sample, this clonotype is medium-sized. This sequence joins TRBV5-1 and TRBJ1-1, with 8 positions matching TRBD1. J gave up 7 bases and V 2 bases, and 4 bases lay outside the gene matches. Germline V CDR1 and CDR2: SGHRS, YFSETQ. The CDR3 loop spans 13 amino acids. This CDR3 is CASSFGQGSEAFF. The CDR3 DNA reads TGCGCCAGCAGCTTCGGACAGGGTAGTGAAGCTTTCTTT.

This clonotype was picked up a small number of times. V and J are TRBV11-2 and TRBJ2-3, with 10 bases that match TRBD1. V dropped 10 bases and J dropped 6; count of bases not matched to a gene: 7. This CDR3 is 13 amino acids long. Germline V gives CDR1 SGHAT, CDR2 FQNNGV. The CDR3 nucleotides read TGTGCCACCGGGACAGGGGTGAAGGATACGCAGTATTTT. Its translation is CATGTGVKDTQYF. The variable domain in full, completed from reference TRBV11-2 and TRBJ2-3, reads EAGVAQSPRYKIIEKRQSVAFWCNPISGHATLYWYQQILGQGPKLLIQFQNNGVVDDSQLPKDRFSAERLKGVDSTLKIQPAKLEDSAVYLCATGTGVKDTQYFGPGTRLTVL.

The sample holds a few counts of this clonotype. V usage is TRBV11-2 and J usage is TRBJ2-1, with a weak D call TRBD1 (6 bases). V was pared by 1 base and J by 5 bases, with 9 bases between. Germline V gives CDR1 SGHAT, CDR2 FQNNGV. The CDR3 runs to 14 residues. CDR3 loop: CASSLGGHNNEQFF. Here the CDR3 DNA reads TGTGCCAGCAGCTTAGGGGGGCACAACAATGAGCAGTTCTTC.

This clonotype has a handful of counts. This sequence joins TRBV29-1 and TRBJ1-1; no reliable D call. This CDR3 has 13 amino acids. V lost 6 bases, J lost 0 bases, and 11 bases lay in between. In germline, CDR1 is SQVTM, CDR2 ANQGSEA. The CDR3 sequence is CSVEGGVNTEAFF. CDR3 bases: TGCAGCGTCGAGGGCGGGGTGAACACTGAAGCTTTCTTT.

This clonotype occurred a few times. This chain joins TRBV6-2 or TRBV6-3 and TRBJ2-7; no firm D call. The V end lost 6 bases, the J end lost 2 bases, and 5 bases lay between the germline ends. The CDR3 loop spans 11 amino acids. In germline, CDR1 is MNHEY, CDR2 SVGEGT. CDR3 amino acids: CASSVPYEQYF. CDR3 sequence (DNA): TGTGCCAGCAGCGTCCCCTACGAGCAGTACTTC.

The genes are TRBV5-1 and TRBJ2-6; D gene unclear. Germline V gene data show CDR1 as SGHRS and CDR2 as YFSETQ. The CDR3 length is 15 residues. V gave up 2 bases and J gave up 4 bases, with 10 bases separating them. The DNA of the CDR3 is TGCGCCAGCAGCTTCTCATCTCCAGGGGCCAACGTCCTGACTTTC. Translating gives CASSFSSPGANVLTF.

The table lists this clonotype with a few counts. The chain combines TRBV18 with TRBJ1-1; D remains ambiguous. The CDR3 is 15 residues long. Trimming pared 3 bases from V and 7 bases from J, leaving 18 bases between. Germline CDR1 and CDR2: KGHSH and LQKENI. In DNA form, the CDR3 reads TGTGCCAGCTCACCCTCCGTCGAGGGTGCGGGTGAAGCTTTCTTT. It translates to CASSPSVEGAGEAFF.